This TCR beta chain was documented in a study of shared clonotypes between healthy human individuals. Study-wide results and caveats: Clonotype sharing across a few donors was observed for about 5.2% of naive CD4 clonotypes. It was the non-shared clonotypes that had lower generation probabilities than clonotypes shared by all four donors. Relative to memory subsets, naive subsets generally showed larger estimated richness.

With regard to this clone: Its antigen remains unidentified.

Here immunoSEQ multiplex PCR was the method, and the copy in TCRdb shows in-frame clones only, minus some. The sample yields some 120,000 clones, 68% seen once. The sample consisted of memory CD8+ T cells sorted from blood. Noted subset: CD45RO+ cells pooled with CCR7-negative TemRA cells. This TCR came from a woman in her thirties in good health.

The CDR3: CASSLVGSYEQYF. The CDR3 coding sequence is TGCGCCAGCAGCTTAGTGGGGTCCTACGAGCAGTACTTC. V and J are TRBV5-1 and TRBJ2-7; no firm D call. The CDR3 consists of 13 residues. V was shortened by 2 bases and J by 1 base, with 7 bases between the two germline ends. Germline CDR1 reads SGHRS; CDR2 reads YFSETQ.